The 31 T cell receptor beta chains below were found in one sample sequenced in a study of T cell repertoires in cytomegalovirus infection. No antigen has been identified for these receptors. TCRdb redid the calling of the reads with MiXCR, one entry per CDR3 protein. The sample gives fewer than 900,000 distinct CDR3 sequences, roughly 29% of which show up once; 10% to 15% is in the top ten. Sequencing used cultured CD8+ T cells from PBMCs, obtained from culture after CMV antigen stimulation. Receptor source: a human donor in good health (CMV status not recorded). Some clones in this sample may be carry-over from other donors' samples.

This clonotype has a handful of counts. The chain carries TRBV7-6 and TRBJ2-7, with 9 nucleotides matching TRBD1. Germline V gene lookup returns CDR1 SGHVS and CDR2 FNYEAQ. Unmatched junction bases numbered 6, after V lost 5 bases and J lost 4 bases. This CDR3 region has 14 residues. In DNA form, the CDR3 reads TGTGCCAGCAGCGGCCGGGACAGGGTTTACGAGCAGTACTTC. This encodes CASSGRDRVYEQYF.

Here the CDR3 reads CATSRTLWGGTGGNTIYF. The CDR3 DNA is TGTGCCACCAGCAGAACCCTATGGGGTGGTACAGGCGGAAACACCATATATTTT. The gene calls are TRBV15 and TRBJ1-3, with D possibly TRBD1 on 5 matching bases. V lost 2 bases and J 4 bases, leaving 21 bases between the germline ends. CDR1 and CDR2 from the germline V gene are LNHNV and YYDKDF (reference sequence). The CDR3 consists of 18 residues.

The rearrangement uses TRBV7-6 and TRBJ2-1, with 9 nucleotides matching TRBD1. The CDR3 has 15 residues. Germline V gene sequence: CDR1 SGHVS, CDR2 FNYEAQ. Trimming removed 5 bases from V and 8 bases from J; junction bases left unmatched: 10. The chain's CDR3 is CASSRRGQGTHEQFF. CDR3 in DNA: TGTGCCAGCAGCCGGAGGGGACAGGGTACCCATGAGCAGTTCTTC.

This clonotype was seen ten or more times. In nucleotides, the CDR3 is TGTGCCAGCAGCTTTGGAAATGAGCAGTTCTTC. It encodes CASSFGNEQFF. The chain has TRBV12-3 or TRBV12-4 and TRBJ2-1; D is uncertain. Trimming shortened V by 6 bases and J by 7 bases, and 7 bases separated the two germline ends. The CDR3 extends over 11 amino acids.

In this sample, this clonotype turned up a few times. CDR3 region: CASRTRDRGYNEQFF. Written as DNA, the CDR3 is TGTGCCAGCAGGACCCGGGACAGGGGTTACAATGAGCAGTTCTTC. The rearrangement links TRBV7-6 to TRBJ2-1; TRBD1 matches at 10 bases. Germline V gives CDR1 SGHVS, CDR2 FNYEAQ. J was trimmed by 4 bases and V by 6 bases; bases with no gene match: 6. The CDR3 length is 15 residues.

The V call is TRBV6-5, the J call TRBJ2-5; TRBD2 matches at 12 bases. Germline V gene lookup returns CDR1 MNHEY and CDR2 SVGAGI. This CDR3 region has 18 residues. Trimming at V came to 0 bases and at J to 0 bases, leaving 5 bases not matched to a gene. This chain's CDR3 is CASSYSTSGGWYQETQYF. The CDR3 DNA reads as TGTGCCAGCAGTTACTCGACTAGCGGGGGATGGTACCAAGAGACCCAGTACTTC.

The rearrangement joins TRBV20-1 to TRBJ2-1; 14 nucleotides align to TRBD2. CDR3 length equals 16 residues. Germline values: CDR1 DFQATT, CDR2 SNEGSKA (reference sequence). The V gene end was trimmed by 3 bases and the J gene end by 4 bases; junction bases not matched to a gene: 5. As DNA, the CDR3 is TGCAGTGCTAGCCAGGGACTAGCGGGGGCATACAATGAGCAGTTCTTC. Its protein product is CSASQGLAGAYNEQFF.

With regard to this clonotype: A clone one base away is much larger, so this may be a read error. V is TRBV7-2 and J is TRBJ1-1; the D is unclear. Germline V lookup: CDR1 SGHTA, CDR2 FQGNSA. The CDR3 has 15 residues. The CDR3 bases are TGTGCCAGCAGTTCGCGGGGTTACATGAACCCTGAAGCTTTCTTT. As protein: CASSSRGYMNPEAFF.

The V call is TRBV28, the J call TRBJ1-2; 7 bases fit TRBD1. V was clipped by 6 bases and J by 4 bases; unmatched bases: 11. CDR1 is MDHEN and CDR2 is SYDVKM in the germline V gene. The CDR3 length is 15 residues. CDR3 DNA: TGTGCCAGCAGAATTTATTCCGGGACAGCCTATGGCTACACCTTC. Translating it yields CASRIYSGTAYGYTF.

The gene calls are TRBV7-6 and TRBJ2-3, with 10 bases that match TRBD1. There are 18 residues in the CDR3. V was pared by 2 bases and J by 4 bases, with 12 bases of the junction left unmatched. Per the germline V gene, CDR1 is SGHVS and CDR2 is FNYEAQ. The CDR3 DNA reads as TGTGCCAGCAGCTTAAATATCCCGGGACAGGGGTTCGCAGATACGCAGTATTTT. It encodes CASSLNIPGQGFADTQYF.

This clonotype was seen a handful of times. The chain uses TRBV10-1 and TRBJ2-2; D call uncertain. Looked up from germline, CDR1 is WNHNN and CDR2 is SYGVQD (reference sequence). V was pared by 2 bases and J by 4 bases, with 11 bases between. The CDR3 totals 15 residues. The CDR3 DNA sequence: TGCGCCAGCAGTGAGAGTCCGGGCTTCACCGGGGAGCTGTTTTTT. The encoded protein is CASSESPGFTGELFF.

This clonotype has just a few counts. The rearrangement joins TRBV15 to TRBJ2-5; a possible D gene is TRBD1 (5 bases). V lost 1 base and J 5 bases, leaving 20 bases between the germline ends. CDR3 length: 17 residues. The germline V gene encodes CDR1 LNHNV and CDR2 YYDKDF (reference sequence). CDR3 amino acids: CATSRVFVTVDSETQYF. DNA for the CDR3: TGTGCCACCAGCAGAGTTTTTGTGACAGTCGATTCCGAGACCCAGTACTTC.

The table lists this clonotype with many counts. This chain uses TRBV7-6 with TRBJ2-5; D unclear. V lost 2 bases, J lost 0 bases, and 7 bases lay in between. This CDR3 contains 14 residues. Germline V gene sequence: CDR1 SGHVS, CDR2 FNYEAQ. The CDR3 protein is CASSLRRNQETQYF. The CDR3 DNA reads TGTGCCAGCAGCTTAAGACGGAACCAAGAGACCCAGTACTTC.

The J gene is TRBJ2-6, the V gene TRBV5-6; D uncertain. V was pared by 0 bases and J by 0 bases, with 7 bases between. Germline CDR1 reads SGHDT; CDR2 reads YYEEEE. There are 16 residues in the CDR3. The CDR3 region has the DNA TGTGCCAGCAGCTTGGTTACGACCTCTGGGGCCAACGTCCTGACTTTC. Protein sequence: CASSLVTTSGANVLTF.

This clonotype was observed a handful of times. The rearrangement links TRBV6-6 to TRBJ2-1; no clear D gene. Germline CDR1 and CDR2: MNHNY and SVGAGI (reference sequence). V lost 2 bases and J 7 bases, leaving 15 bases between the germline ends. CDR3 length equals 15 residues. DNA of the CDR3: TGTGCCAGCAGTTACGAAGGAAATCTTTTGAATGAGCAGTTCTTC. It encodes CASSYEGNLLNEQFF.

The chain uses TRBV6-6 and TRBJ2-7; D might be TRBD2 (6 bases). The germline gives CDR1 MNHNY, CDR2 SVGAGI (reference sequence). The CDR3 loop spans 13 amino acids. V was cut by 7 bases and J by 1 base, with 11 bases left in between. CDR3 loop: CASTVGGSYEQYF. CDR3 DNA sequence: TGTGCCAGCACCGTCGGGGGTTCCTACGAGCAGTACTTC.

This chain links TRBV27 with TRBJ2-1; no clear D. The CDR3 is 16 residues long. CDR1 is MNHEY and CDR2 is SMNVEV in the germline V gene (reference sequence). Trimming shortened V by 0 bases and J by 0 bases, and 9 bases separated the two germline ends. CDR3 bases: TGTGCCAGCAGTTTATCGGCCGGCCTCTCCTACAATGAGCAGTTCTTC. Translating gives CASSLSAGLSYNEQFF.

This chain uses TRBV27 with TRBJ1-6; D may be TRBD1 (6 bases). CDR3 size: 14 residues. Trimming took off 7 bases at V and 6 bases at J, with 13 bases between the two ends. CDR1 and CDR2 from the germline V gene are MNHEY and SMNVEV (reference sequence). The CDR3: CASNPQGGNSPLHF. CDR3 DNA sequence: TGTGCCAGCAACCCACAGGGAGGTAATTCACCCCTCCACTTT.

The gene calls are TRBV6-6 and TRBJ2-3; TRBD1 matches at 7 bases. CDR1 is MNHNY, CDR2 SVGAGI, per germline (reference sequence). This CDR3 has 12 amino acids. The V segment lost 4 bases and the J segment 7 bases; nucleotides outside the gene matches: 2. The DNA for the CDR3 is TGTGCCAGCAGTTGGGACAGAAATACGCAGTATTTT. Protein: CASSWDRNTQYF.

The chain uses TRBV6-1 and TRBJ2-6; D is unresolved. CDR1 and CDR2 from the germline V gene are MNHNS and SASEGT. The CDR3 length is 12 residues. V was cut by 11 bases and J by 4 bases, with 9 bases left in between. The CDR3 protein is CAAVEGANVLTF. CDR3 coding DNA: TGTGCCGCCGTGGAGGGGGCCAACGTCCTGACTTTC.

This sequence joins TRBV7-9 and TRBJ1-2; possible D gene TRBD1, 5 bases. Trimming stripped 5 bases from V and 3 bases from J, with 16 bases between. CDR1 and CDR2 (germline): SEHNR, FQNEAQ (reference sequence). The CDR3 runs 15 residues. Here the CDR3 DNA reads TGTGCCAGCAGCCCATGGGACCGGGGTGACTATGGCTACACCTTC. Protein product: CASSPWDRGDYGYTF.

The V gene is TRBV6-5, the J gene TRBJ1-2; the match to TRBD1 covers 8 bases. Per germline, CDR1 MNHEY and CDR2 SVGAGI. The CDR3 has 14 amino acids. The junction had 10 bases not matched to a gene; V was cut back by 7 bases and J by 6 bases. As DNA, the CDR3 is TGTGCCAGCATCCTACCGGGACAGGAGGATGGCTACACCTTC. Translated: CASILPGQEDGYTF.

The chain couples TRBV12-3 or TRBV12-4 to TRBJ2-7; D is undetermined. V dropped 6 bases and J dropped 7 bases, with 13 bases sitting between them. The CDR3 is 12 amino acids. The CDR3 spells CASSHDPLEQYF. The DNA for the CDR3 is TGTGCCAGCAGCCACGACCCCTTGGAGCAGTACTTC.

V is TRBV27 and J is TRBJ2-7; D possibly uses TRBD1 or TRBD2 (5 bases each). The V and J ends lost 0 bases and 1 base respectively, with 13 bases between them. The CDR3 is made up of 16 amino acids. CDR1 and CDR2 (germline): MNHEY, SMNVEV (reference sequence). DNA for the CDR3: TGTGCCAGCAGTTTATCGGGGGTTCCCAGTTCCTACGAGCAGTACTTC. This codes for CASSLSGVPSSYEQYF.

The chain uses TRBV6-2 or TRBV6-3 and TRBJ2-7; 7 bases align to TRBD1. CDR1 and CDR2 (germline): MNHEY, SVGEGT. V shed 2 bases and J 6 bases; nucleotides not matched to a gene: 7. The CDR3 runs to 14 residues. CDR3 amino acids: CASSYIQGMGEQYF. CDR3 bases: TGTGCCAGCAGTTACATACAGGGGATGGGCGAGCAGTACTTC.

The chain has TRBV10-3 and TRBJ2-5, with D perhaps assigned TRBD1 or TRBD2 (5 bases each). The CDR3 length is 17 residues. V gave up 0 bases and J gave up 1 base, with 15 bases separating them. Germline assignment: CDR1 ENHRY and CDR2 SYGVKD. Written as DNA, the CDR3 is TGTGCCATCAGTGAGTCAGAGGGGATTACATTCCAAGAGACCCAGTACTTC. It specifies CAISESEGITFQETQYF.

The V and J genes are TRBV28 and TRBJ1-1; tentative D call: TRBD1 (5 bases). This CDR3 contains 13 residues. Trimming left V 1 base short and J 12 bases short, with 15 bases between. CDR1 and CDR2 from the germline V gene are MDHEN and SYDVKM. This CDR3 reads CASSLSSGTESFF. The CDR3 DNA follows: TGTGCCAGCAGTTTATCTTCCGGGACTGAGTCTTTCTTT.

This clonotype was found a few times. The chain combines TRBV12-3 or TRBV12-4 with TRBJ2-3; 9 nucleotides agree with TRBD2. Unmatched junction bases numbered 13, after V lost 7 bases and J lost 5 bases. The CDR3 length is 16 residues. The CDR3, as DNA: TGTGCCAGCACCCCACCCGTCGGCGGGGGGGGAGATACGCAGTATTTT. Its translation: CASTPPVGGGGDTQYF.

The genes are TRBV12-3 or TRBV12-4 and TRBJ2-1; TRBD2 is a possible D gene (6 bases). CDR3 length: 11 residues. V lost 3 bases to trimming and J lost 15 bases, with 12 bases between them. This CDR3 is CASSFSGGSFF. The CDR3 nucleotides are TGTGCCAGCAGTTTCTCAGGAGGGTCGTTCTTC.

This clonotype has only a few counts. This rearrangement joins TRBV6-6 to TRBJ2-1, with 7 bases identical to TRBD1. Trimming took 8 bases from V and 4 from J; bases not matched to a gene: 2. The length of the CDR3 is 12 residues. The germline V gene encodes CDR1 MNHNY and CDR2 SVGAGI (reference sequence). The CDR3, as DNA: TGTGCCAGCGAGGACAGGTACAATGAGCAGTTCTTC. Residues: CASEDRYNEQFF.

The chain couples TRBV19 to TRBJ2-3, with TRBD1 as a possible D gene (5 bases). The ends were cut back, 5 bases at V and 4 bases at J, with 19 bases in the middle. CDR1 LNHDA and CDR2 SQIVND come from the germline V gene (reference sequence). The CDR3 totals 16 residues. The CDR3 coding sequence is TGTGCCAGTAGTCCCCCCCCGGGTAGGGGTGCAGATACGCAGTATTTT. Translated, it gives CASSPPPGRGADTQYF.